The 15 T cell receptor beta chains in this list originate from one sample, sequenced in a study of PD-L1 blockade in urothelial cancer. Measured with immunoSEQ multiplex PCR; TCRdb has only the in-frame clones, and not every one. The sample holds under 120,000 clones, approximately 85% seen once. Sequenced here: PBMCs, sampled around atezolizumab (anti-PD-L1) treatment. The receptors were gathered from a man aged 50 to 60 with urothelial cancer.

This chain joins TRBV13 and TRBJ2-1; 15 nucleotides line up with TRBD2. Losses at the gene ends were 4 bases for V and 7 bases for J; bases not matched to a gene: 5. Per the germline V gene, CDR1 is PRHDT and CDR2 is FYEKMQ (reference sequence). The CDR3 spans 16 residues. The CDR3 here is CASSSRTSGRGNEQFF. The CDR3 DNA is TGTGCCAGCAGCTCCAGGACTAGCGGGAGGGGTAATGAGCAGTTCTTC.

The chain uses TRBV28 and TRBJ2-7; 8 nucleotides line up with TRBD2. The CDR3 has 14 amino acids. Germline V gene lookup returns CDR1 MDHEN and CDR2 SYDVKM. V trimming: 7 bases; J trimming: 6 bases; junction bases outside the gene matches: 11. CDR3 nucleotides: TGTGCCAGCACCCTTAGCGGGGCTCTGGGCGAGCAGTACTTC. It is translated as CASTLSGALGEQYF.

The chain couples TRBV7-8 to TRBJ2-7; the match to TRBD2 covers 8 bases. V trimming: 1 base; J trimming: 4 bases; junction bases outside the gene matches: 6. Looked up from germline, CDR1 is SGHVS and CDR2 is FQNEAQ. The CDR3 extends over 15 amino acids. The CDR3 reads CASSLEREGRYEQYF. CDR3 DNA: TGTGCCAGCAGCTTAGAACGGGAGGGAAGGTACGAGCAGTACTTC.

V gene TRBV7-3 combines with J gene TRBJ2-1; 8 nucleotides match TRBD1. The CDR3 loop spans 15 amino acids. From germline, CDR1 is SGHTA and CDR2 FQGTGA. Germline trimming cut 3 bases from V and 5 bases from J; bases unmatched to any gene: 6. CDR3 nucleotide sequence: TGTGCCAGCAGCTTTGGACAGGGCGGCCACAATGAGCAGTTCTTC. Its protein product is CASSFGQGGHNEQFF.

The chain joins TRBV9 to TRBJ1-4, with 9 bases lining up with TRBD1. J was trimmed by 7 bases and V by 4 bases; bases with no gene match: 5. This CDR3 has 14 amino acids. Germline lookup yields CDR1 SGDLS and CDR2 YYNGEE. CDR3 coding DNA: TGTGCCAGCAGCACAAGACAGGGGGGTGAAAAACTGTTTTTT. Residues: CASSTRQGGEKLFF. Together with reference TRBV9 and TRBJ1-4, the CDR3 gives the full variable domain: DSGVTQTPKHLITATGQRVTLRCSPRSGDLSVYWYQQSLDQGLQFLIQYYNGEERAKGNILERFSAQQFPDLHSELNLSSLELGDSALYFCASSTRQGGEKLFFGSGTQLSVL.

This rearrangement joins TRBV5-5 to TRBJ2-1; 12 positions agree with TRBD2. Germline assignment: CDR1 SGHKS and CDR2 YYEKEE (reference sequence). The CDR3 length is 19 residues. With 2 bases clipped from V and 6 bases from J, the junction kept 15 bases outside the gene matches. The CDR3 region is CASSFPRRTSGAMGNEQFF. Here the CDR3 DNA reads TGTGCCAGCAGCTTTCCAAGACGGACTAGCGGGGCCATGGGCAATGAGCAGTTCTTC.

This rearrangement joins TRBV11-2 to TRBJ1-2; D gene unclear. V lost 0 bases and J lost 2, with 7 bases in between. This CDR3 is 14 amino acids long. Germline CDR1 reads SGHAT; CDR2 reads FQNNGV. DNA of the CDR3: TGTGCCAGCAGCTTAGATTTCGTGAACTATGGCTACACCTTC. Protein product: CASSLDFVNYGYTF.

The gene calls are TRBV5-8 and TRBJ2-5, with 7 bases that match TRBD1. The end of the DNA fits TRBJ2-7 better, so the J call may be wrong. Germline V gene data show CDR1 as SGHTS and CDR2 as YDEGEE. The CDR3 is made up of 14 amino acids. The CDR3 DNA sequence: TGTGCCAGCAGCCCCCCTGACAGGGATTACGAGCAGTACTTC. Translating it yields CASSPPDRDYEQYF.

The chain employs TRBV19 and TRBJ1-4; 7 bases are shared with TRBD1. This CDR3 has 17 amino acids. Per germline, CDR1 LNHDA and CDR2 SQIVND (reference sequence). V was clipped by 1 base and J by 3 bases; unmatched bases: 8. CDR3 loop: CASSIVLRTGPNEKLFF. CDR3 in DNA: TGTGCCAGTAGTATAGTTCTGCGGACAGGACCTAATGAAAAACTGTTTTTT. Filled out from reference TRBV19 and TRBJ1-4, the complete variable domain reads DGGITQSPKYLFRKEGQNVTLSCEQNLNHDAMYWYRQDPGQGLRLIYYSQIVNDFQKGDIAEGYSVSREKKESFPLTVTSAQKNPTAFYLCASSIVLRTGPNEKLFFGSGTQLSVL.

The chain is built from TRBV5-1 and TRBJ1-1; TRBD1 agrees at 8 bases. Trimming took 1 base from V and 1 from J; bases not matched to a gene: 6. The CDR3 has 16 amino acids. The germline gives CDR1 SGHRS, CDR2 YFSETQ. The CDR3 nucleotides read TGCGCCAGCAGCTTGCAATCCGGGACAGGGAACACTGAAGCTTTCTTT. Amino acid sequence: CASSLQSGTGNTEAFF.

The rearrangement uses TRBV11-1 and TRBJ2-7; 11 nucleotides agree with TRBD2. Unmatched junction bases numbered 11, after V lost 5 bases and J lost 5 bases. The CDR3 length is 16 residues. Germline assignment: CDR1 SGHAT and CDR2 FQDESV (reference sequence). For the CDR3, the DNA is TGTGCCAGCAGCACCGGGACTAGCGGAAGAATCGACGAGCAGTACTTC. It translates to CASSTGTSGRIDEQYF. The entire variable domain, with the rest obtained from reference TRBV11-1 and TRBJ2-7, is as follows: EAEVAQSPRYKITEKSQAVAFWCDPISGHATLYWYRQILGQGPELLVQFQDESVVDDSQLPKDRFSAERLKGVDSTLKIQPAELGDSAMYLCASSTGTSGRIDEQYFGPGTRLTVT.

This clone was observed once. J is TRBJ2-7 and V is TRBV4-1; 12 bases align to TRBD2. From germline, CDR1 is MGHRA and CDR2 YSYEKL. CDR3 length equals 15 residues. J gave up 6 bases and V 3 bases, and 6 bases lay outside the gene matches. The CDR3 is CASSHPTSGRSEQYF. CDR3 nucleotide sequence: TGCGCCAGCAGCCATCCCACTAGCGGGAGGTCCGAGCAGTACTTC.

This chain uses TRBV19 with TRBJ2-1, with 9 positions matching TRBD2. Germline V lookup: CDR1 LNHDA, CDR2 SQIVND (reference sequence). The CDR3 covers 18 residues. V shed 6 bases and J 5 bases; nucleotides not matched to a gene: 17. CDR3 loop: CASSPRRLAEHDHNEQFF. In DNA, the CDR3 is TGTGCCAGTAGCCCCCGCCGACTAGCGGAACACGACCACAATGAGCAGTTCTTC.

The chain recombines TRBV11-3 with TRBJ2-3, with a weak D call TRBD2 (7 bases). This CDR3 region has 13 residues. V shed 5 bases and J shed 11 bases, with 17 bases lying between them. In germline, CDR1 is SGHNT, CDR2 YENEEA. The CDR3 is CASSPDGGGQQYF. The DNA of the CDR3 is TGTGCCAGCAGCCCCGACGGCGGGGGCCAGCAGTATTTT.

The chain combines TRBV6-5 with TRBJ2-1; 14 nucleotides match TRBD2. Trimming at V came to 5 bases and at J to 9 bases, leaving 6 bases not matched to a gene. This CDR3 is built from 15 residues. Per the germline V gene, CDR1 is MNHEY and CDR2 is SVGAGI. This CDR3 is CASSPGTSGRGEQFF. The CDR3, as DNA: TGTGCCAGCAGTCCTGGGACTAGCGGGAGAGGTGAGCAGTTCTTC.